This record looks at one T cell receptor (beta chain) sequence and its context. What it recognizes is unknown. Per the germline V gene, CDR1 is MNHEY and CDR2 is SMNVEV (reference sequence). The CDR3 has 15 residues. V dropped 8 bases and J dropped 7; count of bases not matched to a gene: 16. This record belongs to a study of blood T cells in healthy people across ages. Study conclusions and caveats: Diversity was estimated from one million T cells, and these estimates were considered underestimates. Nothing was known about donor CMV status, and this possibly confounded expanded clonotype changes. Correlation between TCR beta diversity and naive T cell percentage was strong. Long-lived donors carried more naive CD4+ cells and greater diversity than aged donors.

The second PCR ran about 6 to 12 cycles with a sample-barcoded 5' primer and J-beta primers. Using its own MiXCR run on the 5' RACE reads, TCRdb lists one record per CDR3 protein. The data contain around 800,000 distinct CDR3 sequences, 60% to 80% of them seen just once; the ten biggest clones take up 25% to 35%. J is TRBJ1-2 and V is TRBV27, with 7 bases matching TRBD1. Specimen: blood. The source is a man aged 25-45 years in good health. The CDR3 DNA follows: TGTGCCAGCTCTACCGCCGGGACAGCGATTCCTGGCTACACCTTC. Translating it yields CASSTAGTAIPGYTF.